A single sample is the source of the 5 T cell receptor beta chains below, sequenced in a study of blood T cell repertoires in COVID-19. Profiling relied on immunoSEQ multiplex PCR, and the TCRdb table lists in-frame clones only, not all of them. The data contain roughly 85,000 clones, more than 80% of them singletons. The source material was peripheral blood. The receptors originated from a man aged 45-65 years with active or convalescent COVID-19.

The CDR3 sequence: CASGADQETQYF. As DNA, the CDR3 is TGTGCCAGCGGGGCAGACCAAGAGACCCAGTACTTC. The V call is TRBV5-6, the J call TRBJ2-5; possible D gene TRBD1, 5 bases. The CDR3 has 12 amino acids. The V and J ends lost 7 bases and 0 bases respectively, with 7 bases between them. The V gene's germline CDR1 is SGHDT and CDR2 YYEEEE.

The CDR3, as DNA: TGCGCCAGCAGCTTGGAACCGAGGAATTCACCCCTCCACTTT. As protein: CASSLEPRNSPLHF. The chain joins TRBV5-1 to TRBJ1-6, with D unresolved. V dropped 0 bases and J dropped 7 bases, with 8 bases sitting between them. CDR1 is SGHRS and CDR2 is YFSETQ in the germline V gene. The CDR3 is 14 residues long.

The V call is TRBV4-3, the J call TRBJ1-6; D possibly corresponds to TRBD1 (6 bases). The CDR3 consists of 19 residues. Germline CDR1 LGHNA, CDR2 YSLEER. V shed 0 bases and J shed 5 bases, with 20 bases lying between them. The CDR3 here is CASSQDHFRGLNHNSPLHF. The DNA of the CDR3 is TGCGCCAGCAGCCAAGATCACTTCAGGGGCCTAAACCATAATTCACCCCTCCACTTT.

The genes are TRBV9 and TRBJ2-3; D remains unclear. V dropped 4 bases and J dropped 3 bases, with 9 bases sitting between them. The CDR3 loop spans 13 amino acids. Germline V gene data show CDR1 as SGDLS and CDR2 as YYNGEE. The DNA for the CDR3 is TGTGCCAGCAGCAAATCTAGGACAGATACGCAGTATTTT. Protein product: CASSKSRTDTQYF.

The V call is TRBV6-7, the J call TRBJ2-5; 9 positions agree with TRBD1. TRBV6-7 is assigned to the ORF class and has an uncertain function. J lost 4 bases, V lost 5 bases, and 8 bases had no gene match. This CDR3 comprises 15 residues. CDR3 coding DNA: TGTGCCAGCAGTCAAGCACAGGGGGCAGGAGAGACCCAGTACTTC. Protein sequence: CASSQAQGAGETQYF.